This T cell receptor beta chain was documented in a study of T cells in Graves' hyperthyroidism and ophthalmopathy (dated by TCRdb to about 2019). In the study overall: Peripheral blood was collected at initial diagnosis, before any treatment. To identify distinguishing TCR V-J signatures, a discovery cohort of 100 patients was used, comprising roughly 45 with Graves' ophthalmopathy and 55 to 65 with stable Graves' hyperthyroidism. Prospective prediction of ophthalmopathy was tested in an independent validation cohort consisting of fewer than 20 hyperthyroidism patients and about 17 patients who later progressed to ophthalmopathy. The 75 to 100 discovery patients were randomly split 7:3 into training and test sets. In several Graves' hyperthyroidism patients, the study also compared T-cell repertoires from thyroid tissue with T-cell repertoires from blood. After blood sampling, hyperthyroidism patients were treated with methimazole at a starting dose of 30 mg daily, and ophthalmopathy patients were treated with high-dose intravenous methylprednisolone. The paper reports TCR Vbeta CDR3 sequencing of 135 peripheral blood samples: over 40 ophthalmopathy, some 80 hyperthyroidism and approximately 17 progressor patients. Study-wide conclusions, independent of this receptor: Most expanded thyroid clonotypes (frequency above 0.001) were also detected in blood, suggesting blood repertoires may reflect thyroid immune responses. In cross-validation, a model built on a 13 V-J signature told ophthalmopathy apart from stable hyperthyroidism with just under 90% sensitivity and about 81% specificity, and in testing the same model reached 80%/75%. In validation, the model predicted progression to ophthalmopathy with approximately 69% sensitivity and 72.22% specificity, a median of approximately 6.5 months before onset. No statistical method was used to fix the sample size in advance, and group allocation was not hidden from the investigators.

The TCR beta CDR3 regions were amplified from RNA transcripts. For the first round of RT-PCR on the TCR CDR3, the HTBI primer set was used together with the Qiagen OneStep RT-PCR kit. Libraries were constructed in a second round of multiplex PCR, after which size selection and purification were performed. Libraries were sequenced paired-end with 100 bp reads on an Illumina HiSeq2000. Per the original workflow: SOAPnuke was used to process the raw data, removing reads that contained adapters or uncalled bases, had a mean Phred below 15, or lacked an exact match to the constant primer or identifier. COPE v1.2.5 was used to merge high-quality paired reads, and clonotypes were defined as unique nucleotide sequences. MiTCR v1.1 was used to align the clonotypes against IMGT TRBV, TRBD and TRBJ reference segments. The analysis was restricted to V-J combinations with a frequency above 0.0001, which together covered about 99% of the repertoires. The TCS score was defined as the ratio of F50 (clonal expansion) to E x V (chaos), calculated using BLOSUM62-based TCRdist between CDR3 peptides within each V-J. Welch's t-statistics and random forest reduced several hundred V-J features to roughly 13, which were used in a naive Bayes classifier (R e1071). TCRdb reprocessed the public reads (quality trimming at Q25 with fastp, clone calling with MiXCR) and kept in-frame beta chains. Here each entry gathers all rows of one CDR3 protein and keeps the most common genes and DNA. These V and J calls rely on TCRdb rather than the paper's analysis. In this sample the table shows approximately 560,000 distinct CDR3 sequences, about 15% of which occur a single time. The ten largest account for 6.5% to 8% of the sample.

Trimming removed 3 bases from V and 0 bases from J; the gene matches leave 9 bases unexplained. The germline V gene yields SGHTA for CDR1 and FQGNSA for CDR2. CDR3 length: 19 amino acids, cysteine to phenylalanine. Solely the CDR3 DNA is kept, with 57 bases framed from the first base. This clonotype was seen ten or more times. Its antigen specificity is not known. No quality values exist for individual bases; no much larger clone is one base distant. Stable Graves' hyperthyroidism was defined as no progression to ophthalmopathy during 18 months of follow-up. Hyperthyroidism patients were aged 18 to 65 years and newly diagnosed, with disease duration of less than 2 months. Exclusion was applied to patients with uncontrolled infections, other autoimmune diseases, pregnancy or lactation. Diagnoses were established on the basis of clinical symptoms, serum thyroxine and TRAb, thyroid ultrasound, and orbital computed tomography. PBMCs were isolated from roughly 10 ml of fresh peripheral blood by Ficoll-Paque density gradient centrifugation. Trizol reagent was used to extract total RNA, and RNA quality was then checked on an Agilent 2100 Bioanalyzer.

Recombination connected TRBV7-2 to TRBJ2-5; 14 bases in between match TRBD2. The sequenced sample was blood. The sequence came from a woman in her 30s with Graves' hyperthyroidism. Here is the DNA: TGTGCCAGCAGCTTCTCCGGGACTAGCGGGAGCGTCTACCAAGAGACCCAGTACTTC. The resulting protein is CASSFSGTSGSVYQETQYF.